The rows below give T cell receptor beta chains drawn from one sample of a study of blood T cell repertoires in COVID-19. The method was immunoSEQ multiplex PCR; TCRdb's version includes in-frame clones alone and lacks a portion of them. This sample has 85,000 to 100,000 clones, with around 83% found just once. Sequencing was performed on peripheral blood. These receptors all come from a woman aged 55-75 years in a cohort sampled during active or convalescent COVID-19. Each CDR3 is given with its conserved first and last residue. D genes are given only for firm matches.

V,J,D,CDR3
TRBV11-1,TRBJ2-1,TRBD2,CASSLESGSSYNEQFF
TRBV29-1,TRBJ1-2,NA,CSVETGYGYTF
TRBV11-2,TRBJ2-4,TRBD2,CASRVGLAGGDIQYF
TRBV5-1,TRBJ1-3,TRBD1,CASSLRQGEGNTIYF
TRBV3-1/TRBV3-2,TRBJ2-5,TRBD2,CASSQAVGGLARETQYF
TRBV27,TRBJ2-7,TRBD2,CASSSSGTGGYEQYF
TRBV4-2,TRBJ1-1,NA,CASSQDGGGWILNTEAFF
TRBV12-5,TRBJ1-5,NA,CASGLVPGSNQPQHF
TRBV4-2,TRBJ1-2,NA,CASSQQGREGYGYTF
TRBV27,TRBJ2-6,NA,CASSFGNSGANVLTF
TRBV11-2,TRBJ1-1,NA,CASSTFRGRAGNTEAFF
TRBV29-1,TRBJ1-5,NA,CSVEGAQPQHF
TRBV6-2/TRBV6-3,TRBJ1-1,NA,CASNYPGQKAFF
TRBV6-5,TRBJ2-5,TRBD2,CASSAGREVQETQYF
TRBV7-3,TRBJ2-7,TRBD2,CASSLFGGTEQYF
TRBV11-1,TRBJ2-5,TRBD2,CASSFGLAGAQETQYF
TRBV24-1,TRBJ1-4,NA,CATGSRGTTNEKLFF
TRBV29-1,TRBJ2-1,NA,CSVVETFSYNEQFF
TRBV16,TRBJ1-2,NA,CASSQSEGLGGYTF
TRBV30,TRBJ1-3,TRBD1,CAGRAGQGGDTIYF
TRBV19,TRBJ1-1,NA,CASSNGISAFF
TRBV18,TRBJ1-1,TRBD1,CASSPGRGQVGEAFF
TRBV19,TRBJ1-2,NA,CASSTFQGYGYTF
TRBV5-4,TRBJ2-7,NA,CASSSTLEPHEQYF
TRBV5-1,TRBJ2-1,NA,CASSPVRNEQFF
TRBV28,TRBJ1-3,NA,CASSLWRGGNTIYF
TRBV4-1,TRBJ2-1,TRBD2,CASSPGLGGNEQFF
TRBV11-2,TRBJ2-5,NA,CASSFGGQETQYF
TRBV19,TRBJ2-2,TRBD1,CASSKEQQGPGELFF
TRBV19,TRBJ1-1,TRBD1,CASSQGVNTEAFF
TRBV6-5,TRBJ1-1,NA,CASSYSAGVNTEAFF
TRBV3-1/TRBV3-2,TRBJ2-7,NA,CASSQEAGVNEQYF
TRBV2,TRBJ1-4,TRBD1,CATWDRVSEKLFF
TRBV2,TRBJ2-7,TRBD1,CASRMGQGLSYEQYF
TRBV3-1/TRBV3-2,TRBJ1-3,TRBD1,CASSPTGGTGNTIYF
TRBV3-1/TRBV3-2,TRBJ2-7,NA,CASSPQRRGEQYF
TRBV19,TRBJ1-5,NA,CASSGVRNQPQHF
TRBV5-4,TRBJ1-2,TRBD1,CASSSGTGSATGVANYGYTF
TRBV5-4,TRBJ1-1,TRBD1,CASSLDPGQAEAFF
TRBV5-1,TRBJ2-5,TRBD1,CASSLVTSTGGGKTQYF
TRBV2,TRBJ2-7,TRBD2,CASSLLVTSDEQYF
TRBV5-1,TRBJ2-3,TRBD2,CASSLGRGGPDTQYF
TRBV28,TRBJ1-2,NA,CASSLPGDGYTF
TRBV5-4,TRBJ1-1,NA,CASSFTANTEAFF
TRBV28,TRBJ1-4,NA,CASSSDRLLNEKLFF
TRBV4-2,TRBJ1-1,NA,CASSQARQSTEAFF
TRBV12-3/TRBV12-4,TRBJ1-1,NA,CASGRVTEAFF
TRBV5-1,TRBJ1-1,NA,CASSLGATGTTEAFF
TRBV5-6,TRBJ2-1,TRBD2,CASSSPGLADPSSYNEQFF
TRBV9,TRBJ1-2,NA,CASSAQGDYGYTF
TRBV6-5,TRBJ1-5,TRBD1,CASSPDRGNQPQHF
TRBV19,TRBJ1-5,NA,CASSIGGIHQPQHF
TRBV6-5,TRBJ2-7,TRBD2,CASSLRLAGQNGEQYF
TRBV5-4,TRBJ1-2,NA,CASSTTVVAGYTF
TRBV9,TRBJ2-3,TRBD2,CASSADGRGGTDTQYF
TRBV12-5,TRBJ1-2,NA,CASGLPNPVAGPYGYTF
TRBV4-1,TRBJ1-5,NA,CASSLAGSQNQPQHF
TRBV7-9,TRBJ2-7,TRBD1,CASSSTDRDEQYF
TRBV5-1,TRBJ1-1,TRBD1,CASSVRTGDNTEAFF